The next 8 T cell receptor beta chains were all read from a single sample in a study of blood T cell repertoires in COVID-19. Only in-frame clones appear in the TCRdb table, and some are missing; sequencing was by immunoSEQ multiplex PCR. The repertoire holds about 150,000 clones, with roughly 90% as singletons. Sequencing used peripheral blood. The receptors were sampled from a human donor in a cohort sampled during active COVID-19.

The gene calls are TRBV2 and TRBJ2-3; 8 positions match TRBD2. There are 14 residues in the CDR3. CDR1 and CDR2 from the germline V gene are SNHLY and FYNNEI. The V segment lost 8 bases and the J segment 8 bases; nucleotides outside the gene matches: 12. CDR3: CASRGFSGVGTQYF. CDR3 bases: TGTGCCAGCCGGGGGTTTAGCGGGGTCGGTACGCAGTATTTT. Complete variable domain (other parts from reference TRBV2 and TRBJ2-3): EPEVTQTPSHQVTQMGQEVILRCVPISNHLYFYWYRQILGQKVEFLVSFYNNEISEKSEIFDDQFSVERPDGSNFTLKIRSTKLEDSAMYFCASRGFSGVGTQYFGPGTRLTVL.

This chain links TRBV24-1 with TRBJ2-3; TRBD1 aligns across 10 bases. The CDR3 is 21 amino acids. Germline lookup yields CDR1 KGHDR and CDR2 SFDVKD. The V and J ends lost 5 bases and 7 bases, in that order; junction bases with no gene match: 26. In DNA, the CDR3 is TGTGCCACCAGTGTCAGGAACTTGGGGACAGGGGTCCGCCGGGACTCTAATACGCAGTATTTT. Its protein product is CATSVRNLGTGVRRDSNTQYF.

This chain connects TRBV6-5 to TRBJ1-6; the D gene is possibly TRBD1 (5 bases). This CDR3 spans 15 amino acids. The V gene lost 5 bases and the J gene lost 8 bases, with 16 bases spanning the gap. Per germline, CDR1 MNHEY and CDR2 SVGAGI. CDR3 sequence (DNA): TGTGCCAGCAGTAGCGGGACTTCGGTTGATTCACCCCTCCACTTT. It yields the protein CASSSGTSVDSPLHF.

The genes are TRBV6-4 and TRBJ2-3; tentative D call: TRBD2 (5 bases). The V gene lost 3 bases and the J gene lost 6 bases, with 13 bases spanning the gap. Germline CDR1 is MRHNA and CDR2 is SNTAGT. This CDR3 is built from 14 residues. The CDR3 DNA reads as TGTGCCAGCAGTGAGGCTAGCAGAGGGGATACGCAGTATTTT. Its translation is CASSEASRGDTQYF.

This clone appeared once. V is TRBV5-1 and J is TRBJ2-7; 9 bases are shared with TRBD2. This CDR3 is 14 amino acids long. V dropped 2 bases and J dropped 5; count of bases not matched to a gene: 5. Germline loops: CDR1 SGHRS, CDR2 YFSETQ. CDR3 amino acids: CASSFSGREDEQYF. DNA for the CDR3: TGCGCCAGCAGCTTTAGCGGGAGAGAGGACGAGCAGTACTTC.

The rearrangement links TRBV30 to TRBJ1-1, with D possibly matching TRBD1 (6 bases). V gave up 3 bases and J gave up 4 bases, with 24 bases separating them. Germline V lookup: CDR1 GTSNPN, CDR2 SVGIG (reference sequence). This CDR3 is built from 17 residues. The CDR3 here is CAWRDFARGMIGTEAFF. The CDR3 DNA is TGTGCCTGGAGGGACTTTGCCAGGGGAATGATCGGCACTGAAGCTTTCTTT. The variable domain in full, with the rest retrieved from reference TRBV30 and TRBJ1-1, is SQTIHQWPATLVQPVGSPLSLECTVEGTSNPNLYWYRQAAGRGLQLLFYSVGIGQISSEVPQNLSASRPQDRQFILSSKKLLLSDSGFYLCAWRDFARGMIGTEAFFGQGTRLTVV.

To note about this clone: This sample also contains other DNA sequences that code for the same CDR3. The chain employs TRBV6-2 or TRBV6-3 and TRBJ1-1; TRBD1 matches 9 bases. Germline lookup yields CDR1 MNHEY and CDR2 SVGEGT. Trimming removed 3 bases from V and 2 bases from J; junction bases left unmatched: 4. The CDR3 spans 15 residues. As DNA, the CDR3 is TGTGCCAGCAGTTATGAGGGACAGGGAAACACTGAAGCTTTCTTT. This encodes CASSYEGQGNTEAFF.

The chain combines TRBV5-8 with TRBJ1-1; D unresolved. V lost 0 bases and J lost 10, with 7 bases in between. Germline V CDR1 and CDR2: SGHTS, YDEGEE. This CDR3 has 11 amino acids. DNA of the CDR3: TGTGCCAGCAGCTTGGGACTGCTAGCTTTCTTT. Translation gives CASSLGLLAFF.